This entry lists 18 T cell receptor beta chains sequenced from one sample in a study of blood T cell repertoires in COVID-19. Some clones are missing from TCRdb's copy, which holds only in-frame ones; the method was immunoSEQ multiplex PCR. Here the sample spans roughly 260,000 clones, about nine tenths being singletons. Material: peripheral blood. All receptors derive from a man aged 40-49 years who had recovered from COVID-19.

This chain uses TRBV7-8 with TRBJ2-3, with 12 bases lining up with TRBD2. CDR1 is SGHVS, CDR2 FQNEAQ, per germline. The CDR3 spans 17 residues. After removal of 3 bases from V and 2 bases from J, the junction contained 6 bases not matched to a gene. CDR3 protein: CASSFWTSGEITDTQYF. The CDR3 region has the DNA TGTGCCAGCAGCTTTTGGACTAGCGGGGAAATCACAGATACGCAGTATTTT. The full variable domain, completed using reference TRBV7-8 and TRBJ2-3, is GAGVSQSPRYKVAKRGQDVALRCDPISGHVSLFWYQQALGQGPEFLTYFQNEAQLDKSGLPSDRFFAERPEGSVSTLKIQRTQQEDSAVYLCASSFWTSGEITDTQYFGPGTRLTVL.

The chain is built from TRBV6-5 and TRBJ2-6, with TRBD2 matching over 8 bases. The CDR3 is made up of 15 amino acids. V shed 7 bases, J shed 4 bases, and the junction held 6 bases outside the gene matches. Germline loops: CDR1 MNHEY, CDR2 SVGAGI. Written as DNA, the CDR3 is TGTGCCAGCACCCGGGGGGGGACCGGGGCCAACGTCCTGACTTTC. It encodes CASTRGGTGANVLTF.

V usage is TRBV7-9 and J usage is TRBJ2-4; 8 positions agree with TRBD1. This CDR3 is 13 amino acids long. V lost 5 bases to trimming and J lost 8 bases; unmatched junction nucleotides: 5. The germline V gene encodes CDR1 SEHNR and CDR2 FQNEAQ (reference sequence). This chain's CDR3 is CASSKGQVDIQYF. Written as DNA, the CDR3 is TGTGCCAGCAGCAAGGGACAGGTCGACATTCAGTACTTC.

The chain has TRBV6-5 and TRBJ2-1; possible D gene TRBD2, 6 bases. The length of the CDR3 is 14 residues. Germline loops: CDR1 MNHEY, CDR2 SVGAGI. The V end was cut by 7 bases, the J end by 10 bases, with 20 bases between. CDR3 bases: TGTGCCAGCATTCCCGGGACTGGGGGAAGGGAGCAGTTCTTC. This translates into CASIPGTGGREQFF.

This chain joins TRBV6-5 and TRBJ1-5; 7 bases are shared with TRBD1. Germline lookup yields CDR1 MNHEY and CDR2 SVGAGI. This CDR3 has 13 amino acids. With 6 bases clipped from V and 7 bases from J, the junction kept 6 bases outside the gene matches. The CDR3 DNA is TGTGCCAGCAGCGACGACAGGGACCAGCCCCAGCATTTT. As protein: CASSDDRDQPQHF.

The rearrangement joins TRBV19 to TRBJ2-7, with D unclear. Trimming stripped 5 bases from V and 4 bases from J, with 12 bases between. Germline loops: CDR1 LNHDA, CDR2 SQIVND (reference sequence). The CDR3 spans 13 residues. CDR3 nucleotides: TGTGCCAGTAGTCGGCAGGTTGGGTACGAGCAGTACTTC. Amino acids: CASSRQVGYEQYF.

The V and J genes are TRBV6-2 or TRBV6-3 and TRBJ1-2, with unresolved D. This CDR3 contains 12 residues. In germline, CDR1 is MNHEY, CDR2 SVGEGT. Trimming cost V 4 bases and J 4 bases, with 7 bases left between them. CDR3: CASSSQAYGYTF. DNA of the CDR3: TGTGCCAGCAGTTCTCAGGCCTATGGCTACACCTTC.

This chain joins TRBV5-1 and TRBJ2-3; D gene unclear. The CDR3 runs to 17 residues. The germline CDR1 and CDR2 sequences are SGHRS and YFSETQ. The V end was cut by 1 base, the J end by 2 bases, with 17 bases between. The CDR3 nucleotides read TGCGCCAGCAGCTTGCCTCCCGTCTACCAATTCACAGATACGCAGTATTTT. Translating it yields CASSLPPVYQFTDTQYF. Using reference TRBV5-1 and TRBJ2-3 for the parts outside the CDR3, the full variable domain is KAGVTQTPRYLIKTRGQQVTLSCSPISGHRSVSWYQQTPGQGLQFLFEYFSETQRNKGNFPGRFSGRQFSNSRSEMNVSTLELGDSALYLCASSLPPVYQFTDTQYFGPGTRLTVL.

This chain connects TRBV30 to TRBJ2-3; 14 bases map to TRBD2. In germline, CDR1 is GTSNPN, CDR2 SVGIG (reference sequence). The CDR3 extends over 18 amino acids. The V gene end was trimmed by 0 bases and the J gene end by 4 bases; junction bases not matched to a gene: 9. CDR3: CAWSVRTSGRLVADTQYF. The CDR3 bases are TGTGCCTGGAGTGTACGGACTAGCGGGAGGTTAGTGGCAGATACGCAGTATTTT.

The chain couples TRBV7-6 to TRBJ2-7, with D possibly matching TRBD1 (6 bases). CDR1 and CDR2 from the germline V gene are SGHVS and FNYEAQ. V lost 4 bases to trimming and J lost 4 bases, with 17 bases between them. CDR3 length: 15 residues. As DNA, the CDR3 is TGTGCCAGCAGCTCTTCCCCCAGGGGTTTATACGAGCAGTACTTC. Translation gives CASSSSPRGLYEQYF.

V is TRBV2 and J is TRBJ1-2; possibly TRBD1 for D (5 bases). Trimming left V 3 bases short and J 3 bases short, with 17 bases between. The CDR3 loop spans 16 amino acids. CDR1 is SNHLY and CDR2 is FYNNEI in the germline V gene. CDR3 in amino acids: CASSDRVGGSYYGYTF. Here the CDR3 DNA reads TGTGCCAGCAGTGATAGGGTGGGGGGTTCCTACTATGGCTACACCTTC.

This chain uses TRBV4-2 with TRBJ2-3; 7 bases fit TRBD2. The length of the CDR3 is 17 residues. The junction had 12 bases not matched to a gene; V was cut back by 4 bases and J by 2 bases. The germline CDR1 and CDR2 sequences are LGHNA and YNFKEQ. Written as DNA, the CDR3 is TGTGCCAGCAGCCTGCCGGGTAGCGGGTCCTACACAGATACGCAGTATTTT. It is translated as CASSLPGSGSYTDTQYF.

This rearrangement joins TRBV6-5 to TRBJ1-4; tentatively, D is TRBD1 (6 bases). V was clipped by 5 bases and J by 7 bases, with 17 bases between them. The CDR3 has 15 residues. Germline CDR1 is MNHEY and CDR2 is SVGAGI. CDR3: CASSKNRDLGEKLFF. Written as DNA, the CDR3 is TGTGCCAGCAGTAAAAACAGGGATTTGGGTGAAAAACTGTTTTTT.

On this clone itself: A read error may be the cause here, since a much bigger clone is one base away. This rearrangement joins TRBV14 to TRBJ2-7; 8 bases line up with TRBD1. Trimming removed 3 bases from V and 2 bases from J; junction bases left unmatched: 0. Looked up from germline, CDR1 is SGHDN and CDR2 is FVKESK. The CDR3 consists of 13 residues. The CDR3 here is CASSQDRAYEQYF. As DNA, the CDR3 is TGTGCCAGCAGCCAGGACAGGGCCTACGAGCAGTACTTC.

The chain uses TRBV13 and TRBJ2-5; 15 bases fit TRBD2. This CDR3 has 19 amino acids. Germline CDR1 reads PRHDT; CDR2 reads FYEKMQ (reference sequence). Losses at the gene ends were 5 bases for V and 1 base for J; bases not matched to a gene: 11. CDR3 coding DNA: TGTGCCAGCAGCGGGGGACTAGCGGGGGGCCACCGGATCCAAGAGACCCAGTACTTC. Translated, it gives CASSGGLAGGHRIQETQYF.

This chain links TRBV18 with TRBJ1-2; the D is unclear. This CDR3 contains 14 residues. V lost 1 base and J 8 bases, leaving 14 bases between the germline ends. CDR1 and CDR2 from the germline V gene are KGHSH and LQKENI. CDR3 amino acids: CASSPRTPARGYTF. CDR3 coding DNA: TGTGCCAGCTCACCACGTACGCCTGCTAGGGGCTACACCTTC.

The CDR3 DNA follows: TGCGCCAGCAGCCAAGATCTCGTTAGTCAGCCCCAGCATTTT. The encoded protein is CASSQDLVSQPQHF. The chain employs TRBV4-3 and TRBJ1-5; D is ambiguous. The CDR3 loop spans 14 amino acids. The germline V and J ends were trimmed by 0 bases and 6 bases, with 9 bases remaining between them. Germline V gene data show CDR1 as LGHNA and CDR2 as YSLEER.

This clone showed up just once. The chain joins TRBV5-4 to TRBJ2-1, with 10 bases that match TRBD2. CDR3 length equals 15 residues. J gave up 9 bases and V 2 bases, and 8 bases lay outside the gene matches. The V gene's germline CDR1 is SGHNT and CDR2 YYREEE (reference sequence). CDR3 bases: TGTGCCAGCAGCTTCCCCAGCGGGGGGGCCAGTGAGCAGTTCTTC. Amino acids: CASSFPSGGASEQFF.